What follows describes a single T cell receptor (beta chain). The study ran its PCR with 60 Vbeta and 13 Jbeta primers. Sequenced by immunoSEQ multiplex PCR; TCRdb stores in-frame clones only, minus some. The table records 150,000 or so clones, 80% to 85% of them present only once. Between the trimmed V and J ends, which lost 1 base and 8 bases, there was a span of 6 bases. The CDR3 consists of 12 residues. The germline V gene has CDR1 LNHNV and CDR2 YYDKDF (reference sequence). The data derive from a study of cytomegalovirus exposure and HLA in healthy donors. Specimen: PBMCs. The chain carries TRBV15 and TRBJ2-1; unclear D gene. The sequence derives from a man aged 30 to 45 in good health and CMV-seronegative. The CDR3 sequence is CATSRVGDEQFF. For the CDR3, the DNA is TGTGCCACCAGCAGAGTGGGCGATGAGCAGTTCTTC.